The rows below give T cell receptor beta chains drawn from one sample of a study of blood T cell repertoires in COVID-19. Measured with immunoSEQ multiplex PCR; TCRdb has only the in-frame clones, and not every one. Counted here are about 180,000 clones, 85% to 90% occurring once; the ten biggest clones make up under 3.5%. Sequencing input: peripheral blood. The receptor source for this set is a woman aged 25 to 39 with active or convalescent COVID-19. Each CDR3 is given with its conserved first and last residue. The order of the fields is D gene, J gene, clone size, V gene, CDR3 protein, CDR3 DNA. D genes are given only for firm matches. Rows give clone size only sometimes, using once, few, many, or a class for an expanded clone.

d_gene: TRBD2; j_gene: TRBJ2-7; abundance: -; v_gene: TRBV19; CDR3aa: CASSIGGAGAHYEQYF; CDR3nt: TGTGCCAGTAGTATAGGAGGAGCGGGGGCCCACTACGAGCAGTACTTC
d_gene: -; j_gene: TRBJ2-3; abundance: -; v_gene: TRBV7-6; CDR3aa: CASSLEGLWQADTQYF; CDR3nt: TGTGCCAGCAGCTTAGAAGGACTCTGGCAGGCAGATACGCAGTATTTT
d_gene: TRBD1; j_gene: TRBJ1-2; abundance: -; v_gene: TRBV7-2; CDR3aa: CASSPGTGTNYGYTF; CDR3nt: TGTGCCAGCAGCCCGGGGACAGGGACTAACTATGGCTACACCTTC
d_gene: TRBD1; j_gene: TRBJ2-1; abundance: few; v_gene: TRBV19; CDR3aa: CASSSRDRGNNEQFF; CDR3nt: TGTGCCAGTTCATCCCGGGACAGGGGGAACAATGAGCAGTTCTTC
d_gene: -; j_gene: TRBJ2-1; abundance: -; v_gene: TRBV19; CDR3aa: CASSSRQGYNEQFF; CDR3nt: TGTGCCAGTAGTAGCCGTCAGGGCTACAATGAGCAGTTCTTC
d_gene: -; j_gene: TRBJ2-4; abundance: few; v_gene: TRBV21-1; CDR3aa: CASSKVLAVDKNIQYF; CDR3nt: TGTGCCAGCAGCAAAGTACTGGCGGTTGACAAAAACATTCAGTACTTC
d_gene: -; j_gene: TRBJ2-7; abundance: -; v_gene: TRBV27; CDR3aa: CASSLGRGPYEQYF; CDR3nt: TGTGCCAGCAGTTTAGGACGGGGTCCCTACGAGCAGTACTTC
d_gene: -; j_gene: TRBJ1-2; abundance: -; v_gene: TRBV2; CDR3aa: CASSDEAGYTF; CDR3nt: TGTGCCAGCAGTGATGAGGCCGGCTACACCTTC
d_gene: -; j_gene: TRBJ2-2; abundance: few; v_gene: TRBV2; CDR3aa: CASSWTQNTGELFF; CDR3nt: TGTGCCAGCTCTTGGACACAGAACACCGGGGAGCTGTTTTTT
d_gene: -; j_gene: TRBJ1-3; abundance: -; v_gene: TRBV6-5; CDR3aa: CASRPGRGSENTIYF; CDR3nt: TGTGCCAGCAGGCCTGGGCGGGGCAGTGAAAACACCATATATTTT
d_gene: -; j_gene: TRBJ1-5; abundance: -; v_gene: TRBV18; CDR3aa: CASSPSRNQPQHF; CDR3nt: TGTGCCAGCTCACCCAGTCGCAATCAGCCCCAGCATTTT
d_gene: TRBD2; j_gene: TRBJ2-1; abundance: -; v_gene: TRBV28; CDR3aa: CASRHPGLGVNEQFF; CDR3nt: TGTGCCAGCAGACACCCGGGACTAGGTGTCAATGAGCAGTTCTTC
d_gene: -; j_gene: TRBJ2-7; abundance: -; v_gene: TRBV5-1; CDR3aa: CASSLGSQALPYEQYF; CDR3nt: TGCGCCAGCAGCTTAGGATCACAGGCCCTGCCCTACGAGCAGTACTTC
d_gene: -; j_gene: TRBJ1-2; abundance: once; v_gene: TRBV3-1/TRBV3-2; CDR3aa: CASSQEESLSNYGYTF; CDR3nt: TGTGCCAGCAGCCAAGAAGAGAGCCTATCTAACTATGGCTACACCTTC
d_gene: -; j_gene: TRBJ1-4; abundance: -; v_gene: TRBV28; CDR3aa: CASSPPLGGGEKLFF; CDR3nt: TGTGCCAGCAGCCCGCCCCTTGGGGGAGGGGAAAAACTGTTTTTT
d_gene: -; j_gene: TRBJ2-1; abundance: -; v_gene: TRBV19; CDR3aa: CASSITGDYNEQFF; CDR3nt: TGTGCCAGTAGTATCACCGGGGACTACAATGAGCAGTTCTTC
d_gene: TRBD2; j_gene: TRBJ2-2; abundance: -; v_gene: TRBV10-3; CDR3aa: CAVGLADPNTGELFF; CDR3nt: TGTGCCGTGGGACTAGCGGACCCGAACACCGGGGAGCTGTTTTTT
d_gene: -; j_gene: TRBJ2-5; abundance: many; v_gene: TRBV3-1/TRBV3-2; CDR3aa: CASSQVTGETQYF; CDR3nt: TGTGCCAGCAGCCAAGTGACGGGGGAGACCCAGTACTTC
d_gene: -; j_gene: TRBJ1-2; abundance: once; v_gene: TRBV6-5; CDR3aa: CASSYSLGRGYGYTF; CDR3nt: TGTGCCAGCAGTTACTCGTTGGGGAGGGGCTATGGCTACACCTTC
d_gene: TRBD1; j_gene: TRBJ2-1; abundance: few; v_gene: TRBV28; CDR3aa: CANPGTGGLQSSYNEQFF; CDR3nt: TGTGCCAACCCTGGGACAGGGGGCTTACAAAGCTCCTACAATGAGCAGTTCTTC
d_gene: -; j_gene: TRBJ1-2; abundance: -; v_gene: TRBV6-5; CDR3aa: CASSPRTAEGGYTF; CDR3nt: TGTGCCAGCAGTCCACGGACAGCCGAGGGAGGCTACACCTTC
d_gene: TRBD1; j_gene: TRBJ1-2; abundance: -; v_gene: TRBV13; CDR3aa: CASSPSGGQGGSGYTF; CDR3nt: TGTGCCAGCAGCCCGTCCGGAGGACAGGGAGGATCCGGCTACACCTTC
d_gene: TRBD1; j_gene: TRBJ1-5; abundance: once; v_gene: TRBV28; CDR3aa: CASYRGGSNQPQHF; CDR3nt: TGTGCCAGCTACAGGGGGGGGAGCAATCAGCCCCAGCATTTT
d_gene: TRBD1; j_gene: TRBJ2-3; abundance: -; v_gene: TRBV19; CDR3aa: CASRRQGMTDTQYF; CDR3nt: TGTGCCAGTAGGAGACAGGGGATGACAGATACGCAGTATTTT
d_gene: TRBD2; j_gene: TRBJ2-2; abundance: -; v_gene: TRBV6-1; CDR3aa: CASSGYSGTITGELFF; CDR3nt: TGTGCCAGCAGTGGGTACTCCGGGACTATCACCGGGGAGCTGTTTTTT
d_gene: TRBD2; j_gene: TRBJ2-1; abundance: -; v_gene: TRBV6-6; CDR3aa: CASSLGTSGRALYNEQFF; CDR3nt: TGTGCCAGCAGTCTCGGGACTAGCGGGAGGGCCCTCTACAATGAGCAGTTCTTC
d_gene: -; j_gene: TRBJ2-4; abundance: -; v_gene: TRBV5-4; CDR3aa: CASSLGGTAAKNIQYF; CDR3nt: TGTGCCAGCAGCTTGGGGGGGACTGCAGCCAAAAACATTCAGTACTTC
d_gene: TRBD2; j_gene: TRBJ2-3; abundance: -; v_gene: TRBV24-1; CDR3aa: CATSGAGAGERTDTQYF; CDR3nt: TGTGCCACCAGTGGTGCTGGAGCGGGAGAGAGGACAGATACGCAGTATTTT
d_gene: TRBD2; j_gene: TRBJ2-1; abundance: -; v_gene: TRBV3-1/TRBV3-2; CDR3aa: CASSQDDGLADYNEQFF; CDR3nt: TGTGCCAGCAGCCAAGATGACGGACTAGCGGATTACAATGAGCAGTTCTTC
d_gene: TRBD1; j_gene: TRBJ2-7; abundance: -; v_gene: TRBV5-6; CDR3aa: CASSFGTETYEQYF; CDR3nt: TGTGCCAGCAGCTTCGGGACAGAAACCTACGAGCAGTACTTC
d_gene: TRBD2; j_gene: TRBJ2-5; abundance: -; v_gene: TRBV24-1; CDR3aa: CATSDPGLAGRETQYF; CDR3nt: TGTGCCACCAGTGACCCCGGACTAGCGGGAAGAGAGACCCAGTACTTC
d_gene: -; j_gene: TRBJ1-4; abundance: -; v_gene: TRBV30; CDR3aa: CAWRWAGSGNQLFF; CDR3nt: TGTGCCTGGAGATGGGCGGGGTCCGGCAATCAACTGTTTTTT
d_gene: -; j_gene: TRBJ1-4; abundance: -; v_gene: TRBV11-3; CDR3aa: CASSFGGSNEKLFF; CDR3nt: TGTGCCAGCAGCTTTGGAGGTAGTAATGAAAAACTGTTTTTT
d_gene: TRBD2; j_gene: TRBJ2-7; abundance: -; v_gene: TRBV13; CDR3aa: CASSLAGGDSYEQYF; CDR3nt: TGTGCCAGCAGCCTAGCGGGGGGCGACTCCTACGAGCAGTACTTC
d_gene: -; j_gene: TRBJ1-2; abundance: -; v_gene: TRBV6-1; CDR3aa: CASSDLAINYGYTF; CDR3nt: TGTGCCAGCAGTGATCTGGCCATTAACTATGGCTACACCTTC
d_gene: TRBD1; j_gene: TRBJ1-2; abundance: -; v_gene: TRBV28; CDR3aa: CASSLLPGQGRYGYTF; CDR3nt: TGTGCCAGCAGTTTACTTCCGGGACAGGGGAGATATGGCTACACCTTC
d_gene: TRBD2; j_gene: TRBJ2-1; abundance: -; v_gene: TRBV11-3; CDR3aa: CASSLIPSSGGTYNEQFF; CDR3nt: TGTGCCAGCAGCTTAATCCCCTCTAGCGGGGGGACCTACAATGAGCAGTTCTTC
d_gene: TRBD1; j_gene: TRBJ2-2; abundance: -; v_gene: TRBV6-6; CDR3aa: CASSYSRGPGGELFF; CDR3nt: TGTGCCAGCAGTTACTCGAGGGGGCCGGGTGGGGAGCTGTTTTTT
d_gene: -; j_gene: TRBJ2-3; abundance: -; v_gene: TRBV5-4; CDR3aa: CASSLRAGIADTQYF; CDR3nt: TGTGCCAGCAGCTTGAGGGCAGGGATTGCAGATACGCAGTATTTT
d_gene: TRBD2; j_gene: TRBJ2-3; abundance: -; v_gene: TRBV5-1; CDR3aa: CASSRTSGGTDTQYF; CDR3nt: TGCGCCAGCAGCCGTACTAGCGGTGGCACAGATACGCAGTATTTT
d_gene: TRBD2; j_gene: TRBJ2-7; abundance: -; v_gene: TRBV5-1; CDR3aa: CASSPGTSGIYEQYF; CDR3nt: TGCGCCAGCAGCCCGGGGACTAGCGGAATCTACGAGCAGTACTTC
d_gene: -; j_gene: TRBJ1-1; abundance: -; v_gene: TRBV2; CDR3aa: CASTGHSTEAFF; CDR3nt: TGTGCCAGCACAGGGCACAGCACTGAAGCTTTCTTT
d_gene: -; j_gene: TRBJ1-2; abundance: -; v_gene: TRBV27; CDR3aa: CASSLTDSYGYTF; CDR3nt: TGTGCCAGCAGTCTGACAGACTCCTATGGCTACACCTTC
d_gene: -; j_gene: TRBJ2-7; abundance: -; v_gene: TRBV24-1; CDR3aa: CATSDFREQYF; CDR3nt: TGTGCCACCAGTGATTTTAGAGAGCAGTACTTC
d_gene: TRBD1; j_gene: TRBJ1-2; abundance: -; v_gene: TRBV2; CDR3aa: CASRTGPSYGYTF; CDR3nt: TGTGCCAGCAGGACAGGGCCGAGCTATGGCTACACCTTC
d_gene: -; j_gene: TRBJ1-5; abundance: -; v_gene: TRBV24-1; CDR3aa: CATSGHSSNQPQHF; CDR3nt: TGTGCCACCTCCGGACATTCGAGCAATCAGCCCCAGCATTTT
d_gene: TRBD1; j_gene: TRBJ1-1; abundance: -; v_gene: TRBV13; CDR3aa: CASSPRTGNTEAFF; CDR3nt: TGTGCCAGCAGCCCCCGGACAGGGAACACTGAAGCTTTCTTT
d_gene: -; j_gene: TRBJ1-2; abundance: -; v_gene: TRBV5-4; CDR3aa: CASSRGTAWGYTF; CDR3nt: TGTGCCAGCAGCAGGGGGACGGCCTGGGGCTACACCTTC
d_gene: TRBD1; j_gene: TRBJ1-5; abundance: -; v_gene: TRBV29-1; CDR3aa: CSVEDRGQGWVGNQPQHF; CDR3nt: TGCAGCGTTGAAGACCGGGGACAGGGGTGGGTTGGCAATCAGCCCCAGCATTTT
d_gene: -; j_gene: TRBJ2-1; abundance: -; v_gene: TRBV3-1/TRBV3-2; CDR3aa: CASSQPRPGLYSRDEQFF; CDR3nt: TGTGCCAGCAGCCAACCCCGACCGGGACTTTATAGCCGCGATGAGCAGTTCTTC
d_gene: TRBD2; j_gene: TRBJ2-3; abundance: -; v_gene: TRBV11-3; CDR3aa: CASSFQRGGEGTDTQYF; CDR3nt: TGTGCCAGCAGCTTTCAGCGGGGGGGCGAAGGAACAGATACGCAGTATTTT
d_gene: -; j_gene: TRBJ1-1; abundance: -; v_gene: TRBV10-3; CDR3aa: CAISGSAGTEAFF; CDR3nt: TGTGCCATCAGTGGTTCAGCGGGCACTGAAGCTTTCTTT
d_gene: -; j_gene: TRBJ2-5; abundance: -; v_gene: TRBV18; CDR3aa: CASSPGQHQETQYF; CDR3nt: TGTGCCAGCTCTCCGGGACAACACCAAGAGACCCAGTACTTC
d_gene: TRBD2; j_gene: TRBJ2-3; abundance: -; v_gene: TRBV7-8; CDR3aa: CASSSLAGSTDTQYF; CDR3nt: TGTGCCAGCAGCTCCCTAGCGGGCAGCACAGATACGCAGTATTTT
d_gene: -; j_gene: TRBJ1-6; abundance: -; v_gene: TRBV28; CDR3aa: CASSLQTVANSPLHF; CDR3nt: TGTGCCAGCAGCCTACAGACAGTGGCTAATTCACCCCTCCACTTT
d_gene: TRBD2; j_gene: TRBJ2-2; abundance: -; v_gene: TRBV3-1/TRBV3-2; CDR3aa: CASSQEGLAAGELFF; CDR3nt: TGTGCCAGCAGCCAAGAGGGACTAGCTGCCGGGGAGCTGTTTTTT
d_gene: -; j_gene: TRBJ1-5; abundance: -; v_gene: TRBV7-2; CDR3aa: CASSLALGQQHF; CDR3nt: TGTGCCAGCAGCTTAGCCTTGGGGCAACAGCATTTT
d_gene: TRBD1; j_gene: TRBJ1-4; abundance: -; v_gene: TRBV11-2; CDR3aa: CASSLDRGKEKLFF; CDR3nt: TGTGCCAGCAGCTTAGACAGGGGGAAAGAAAAACTGTTTTTT